A single sample is the source of the 9 T cell receptor beta chains below, sequenced in a study of cytomegalovirus exposure and HLA in healthy donors. The PCR ran on 60 Vbeta and 13 Jbeta primers. The assay was immunoSEQ multiplex PCR, and TCRdb's table has in-frame clones only and misses some. The sample includes approximately 190,000 clones, approximately 86% seen only once; the top ten take about 1.1%. The sequenced sample was PBMCs. The receptors originated from a boy aged 2 to 10 in good health and CMV-seronegative.

There are a few counts of this clone. The rearrangement links TRBV4-1 to TRBJ2-7; the D gene is possibly TRBD2 (5 bases). CDR3 length equals 14 residues. Per germline, CDR1 MGHRA and CDR2 YSYEKL. V was clipped by 3 bases and J by 3 bases, with 12 bases between them. CDR3 sequence reads: CASSHRDGYYEQYF. The CDR3 DNA reads TGCGCCAGCAGCCACCGGGATGGGTACTACGAGCAGTACTTC.

The V call is TRBV9, the J call TRBJ2-7, with 7 bases lining up with TRBD1. The germline V gene encodes CDR1 SGDLS and CDR2 YYNGEE. V dropped 10 bases and J dropped 4; count of bases not matched to a gene: 14. The CDR3 length is 14 residues. The CDR3 loop reads CALRDRAELYEQYF. The CDR3 coding sequence is TGTGCCTTACGAGACAGGGCGGAACTTTACGAGCAGTACTTC.

The chain uses TRBV6-4 and TRBJ1-2; 7 bases map to TRBD1. The CDR3 runs to 14 residues. The V gene's germline CDR1 is MRHNA and CDR2 SNTAGT. The trim removed 5 bases at V and 4 bases at J, leaving 7 bases unmatched. The CDR3: CASSPQGVGYGYTF. In DNA form, the CDR3 reads TGTGCCAGCAGTCCTCAGGGGGTCGGCTATGGCTACACCTTC.

The chain combines TRBV7-3 with TRBJ2-1, with 10 bases fitting TRBD2. V gave up 0 bases and J gave up 8 bases; unmatched junction bases: 4. The germline gives CDR1 SGHTA, CDR2 FQGTGA. The CDR3 runs to 15 residues. CDR3 amino acids: CASSLTPSGGDEQFF. The DNA of the CDR3 is TGTGCCAGCAGCTTAACCCCTAGCGGGGGTGATGAGCAGTTCTTC.

The sample holds one count of this clone. The rearrangement uses TRBV29-1 and TRBJ1-1; tentatively, D is TRBD1 (5 bases). V lost 5 bases, J lost 6 bases, and 10 bases lay in between. The CDR3 contains 11 residues. Germline V gene data show CDR1 as SQVTM and CDR2 as ANQGSEA. The CDR3 DNA reads as TGCAGCGTTTCAGGGTACTCTGAAGCTTTCTTT. It is translated as CSVSGYSEAFF.

The chain uses TRBV27 and TRBJ2-1; D remains unclear. This CDR3 is built from 16 residues. V was cut by 1 base and J by 0 bases, with 10 bases left in between. Germline V lookup: CDR1 MNHEY, CDR2 SMNVEV (reference sequence). The CDR3 spells CASSLFPGSSYNEQFF. The DNA for the CDR3 is TGTGCCAGCAGTTTATTTCCGGGTAGCTCCTACAATGAGCAGTTCTTC.

Remarks on this clone: Mismatch with germline at one junction end may stem from a read error. The gene calls are TRBV6-6 and TRBJ2-5; possibly TRBD2 for D (5 bases). CDR1 and CDR2 (germline): MNHNY, SVGAGI (reference sequence). This CDR3 is 14 amino acids long. CDR3 in amino acids: CTSSYGLPPETQYF. DNA for the CDR3: TGTACCAGCAGTTACGGACTCCCACCGGAGACCCAGTACTTC.

This clone has more than one count but fewer than ten. The gene calls are TRBV10-3 and TRBJ1-5; D not certain. Trimming removed 4 bases at V and 9 bases at J, with 19 bases between. The CDR3 totals 15 residues. Germline assignment: CDR1 ENHRY and CDR2 SYGVKD. For the CDR3, the DNA is TGTGCCATCAGTGCGGACTCTCTTACCCGTCGGCCCCAGCATTTT. It codes for CAISADSLTRRPQHF.

The chain recombines TRBV10-3 with TRBJ1-1, with TRBD1 as a possible D gene (5 bases). Germline CDR1 ENHRY, CDR2 SYGVKD. CDR3 length: 15 amino acids. Trimming pared 6 bases from V and 7 bases from J, leaving 21 bases between. The CDR3 loop is CAISHLTVRGSEAFF. The DNA of the CDR3 is TGTGCCATCAGCCATCTTACAGTTAGGGGAAGTGAAGCTTTCTTT.